This entry lists 13 T cell receptor beta chains sequenced from one sample in a study of blood T cell repertoires in COVID-19. Using immunoSEQ multiplex PCR, the repertoire was profiled, and TCRdb retains in-frame clones only, with some absent. The sample shows some 200,000 clones, around 89% of them seen only once. Sample: peripheral blood. The receptors were sampled from a woman between 35 and 50 years old with acute or convalescent COVID-19.

This clone occurred once. Here the CDR3 DNA reads TGTGCCAGTAGTGCGGCACAGGGAAATGAGCAGTTCTTC. Its translation: CASSAAQGNEQFF. The V and J genes are TRBV19 and TRBJ2-1, with D possibly matching TRBD1 (6 bases). Germline V gives CDR1 LNHDA, CDR2 SQIVND (reference sequence). The CDR3 loop spans 13 amino acids. Deletions cut 5 bases from V and 7 bases from J, with 12 bases between.

This clone was recorded a few times. V usage is TRBV5-1 and J usage is TRBJ2-7; 10 positions agree with TRBD1. Germline V gene data show CDR1 as SGHRS and CDR2 as YFSETQ. This CDR3 contains 15 residues. V dropped 4 bases and J dropped 4; count of bases not matched to a gene: 8. This CDR3 reads CASSPAGQGSYEQYV. DNA for the CDR3: TGCGCCAGCAGCCCAGCGGGACAGGGGTCTTACGAGCAGTACGTC.

The chain uses TRBV6-5 and TRBJ2-7, with 11 bases fitting TRBD2. The germline V gene encodes CDR1 MNHEY and CDR2 SVGAGI. The CDR3 is 15 residues long. Trimming removed 6 bases from V and 0 bases from J; junction bases left unmatched: 4. CDR3 protein: CASRASGGLSYEQYV. The CDR3 region has the DNA TGTGCCAGCAGGGCTAGCGGGGGGCTCTCCTACGAGCAGTACGTC.

This chain joins TRBV19 and TRBJ1-2; tentatively, D is TRBD1 (6 bases). Germline CDR1 LNHDA, CDR2 SQIVND (reference sequence). The CDR3 spans 14 residues. V was pared by 5 bases and J by 4 bases, with 14 bases between. The CDR3 DNA reads as TGTGCCAGTAGTTCTACGGTAGGGGGCTATGGCTACACCTTC. Translating gives CASSSTVGGYGYTF.

The chain combines TRBV3-1 (or the pseudogene TRBV3-2) with TRBJ1-2; unclear D gene. Trimming left V 4 bases short and J 0 bases short, with 6 bases between. The CDR3 runs to 13 residues. Germline CDR1 LGHDT, CDR2 YNNKEL (reference sequence). Here the CDR3 DNA reads TGTGCCAGCAGCCCCAGGACTAACTATGGCTACACCTTC. It is translated as CASSPRTNYGYTF.

V and J are TRBV29-1 and TRBJ1-2, with D maybe TRBD1 (5 bases). The CDR3 totals 12 residues. Germline assignment: CDR1 SQVTM and CDR2 ANQGSEA. Trimming cost V 5 bases and J 7 bases, with 14 bases left between them. CDR3 loop: CSVYDSSRGYTF. The CDR3 DNA follows: TGCAGCGTTTACGACAGTTCGCGTGGCTACACCTTC.

CDR3 amino acids: CATSDSVTGSGYTF. The DNA for the CDR3 is TGTGCCACCAGTGATTCCGTTACAGGGAGTGGCTACACCTTC. The chain couples TRBV24-1 to TRBJ1-2, with a tentative D call TRBD1 (6 bases). The germline gives CDR1 KGHDR, CDR2 SFDVKD. V lost 2 bases and J lost 7, with 13 bases in between. This CDR3 has 14 amino acids.

This chain's CDR3 is CASSERGERSYTF. The CDR3 DNA sequence: TGTGCCAGCAGTGAACGGGGGGAAAGGAGCTACACCTTC. The chain carries TRBV2 and TRBJ1-2; D is possibly TRBD1 (5 bases). This CDR3 is 13 amino acids long. V lost 2 bases and J 9 bases, leaving 13 bases between the germline ends. Germline V gene data show CDR1 as SNHLY and CDR2 as FYNNEI.

The gene calls are TRBV11-2 and TRBJ1-6, with D possibly TRBD1 on 6 matching bases. This CDR3 has 14 amino acids. Between the trimmed V and J ends, which lost 7 bases and 9 bases, there was a span of 16 bases. The germline CDR1 and CDR2 sequences are SGHAT and FQNNGV. The chain's CDR3 is CASNQQGRASPLHF. The CDR3 DNA reads as TGTGCCAGCAACCAACAGGGAAGAGCTTCACCCCTCCACTTT.

V usage is TRBV9 and J usage is TRBJ2-3; D not certain. V lost 0 bases, J lost 6 bases, and 8 bases lay in between. Germline V gene data show CDR1 as SGDLS and CDR2 as YYNGEE. CDR3 length equals 13 residues. This CDR3 reads CASSVAGLDTQYF. The CDR3 bases are TGTGCCAGCAGCGTAGCCGGGTTGGATACGCAGTATTTT.

In DNA, the CDR3 is TGCGCCAGCAGCCCGGGACAGGGGGCAGTTGGCTACACCTTC. It is translated as CASSPGQGAVGYTF. The V gene is TRBV5-1, the J gene TRBJ1-2; TRBD1 agrees at 12 bases. Germline CDR1 SGHRS, CDR2 YFSETQ. The CDR3 length is 14 residues. Trimming at V came to 4 bases and at J to 7 bases, leaving 5 bases not matched to a gene. Full variable domain (rest looked up from reference TRBV5-1 and TRBJ1-2): KAGVTQTPRYLIKTRGQQVTLSCSPISGHRSVSWYQQTPGQGLQFLFEYFSETQRNKGNFPGRFSGRQFSNSRSEMNVSTLELGDSALYLCASSPGQGAVGYTFGSGTRLTVV.

The rearrangement uses TRBV29-1 and TRBJ1-2; 7 positions match TRBD1. Germline V gene sequence: CDR1 SQVTM, CDR2 ANQGSEA. The CDR3 is made up of 12 amino acids. J lost 4 bases, V lost 7 bases, and 6 bases had no gene match. CDR3 in amino acids: CSAGGQFYGYTF. CDR3 DNA sequence: TGCAGCGCTGGGGGACAGTTCTATGGCTACACCTTC. Full variable domain (outside the CDR3, taken from reference TRBV29-1 and TRBJ1-2): SAVISQKPSRDICQRGTSLTIQCQVDSQVTMMFWYRQQPGQSLTLIATANQGSEATYESGFVIDKFPISRPNLTFSTLTVSNMSPEDSSIYLCSAGGQFYGYTFGSGTRLTVV.

J is TRBJ2-5 and V is TRBV15; 7 bases fit TRBD1. Germline loops: CDR1 LNHNV, CDR2 YYDKDF (reference sequence). The CDR3 loop spans 15 amino acids. Trimming removed 3 bases from V and 0 bases from J; junction bases left unmatched: 4. The chain's CDR3 is CATSRDRRYQETQYF. DNA for the CDR3: TGTGCCACCAGCAGGGACAGGCGGTACCAAGAGACCCAGTACTTC. The variable domain in full, completed from reference TRBV15 and TRBJ2-5, reads DAMVIQNPRYQVTQFGKPVTLSCSQTLNHNVMYWYQQKSSQAPKLLFHYYDKDFNNEADTPDNFQSRRPNTSFCFLDIRSPGLGDTAMYLCATSRDRRYQETQYFGPGTRLLVL.